The clone carrying this T cell receptor beta chain has more than one count but fewer than ten. Its antigen remains unknown. These data are taken from a study of regulatory T cells in long-lasting Graves disease. Points from the study as a whole: Favoring TRBV28, TRBJ1-2 and TRBJ2-5 was a feature seen in persistent disease.

The CDR3 has 17 amino acids. With 5 bases clipped from V and 0 bases from J, the junction kept 9 bases outside the gene matches. CDR1 is SGHVS and CDR2 is FNYEAQ in the germline V gene. Assembly of TCR beta libraries relied on iRepertoire HTBI primers together with Arm-PCR of CDR3 regions. In the original processing: Across the samples, identification revealed about 62 TRBV and 15 or so TRBJ segments. MiXCR, run by TCRdb on the multiplex PCR reads, gives a single entry per CDR3 protein. TCRdb assigned the V and J calls; the authors' analysis was not used. The sample includes some 340,000 distinct CDR3 sequences, roughly 12% of them seen just once. Time point given: newly diagnosed GD, antithyroid drugs for less than 3 months. PBMC RNA served as the TCR library source. The data were also submitted as part of a second study, on T cells in Graves' hyperthyroidism and ophthalmopathy. That report notes: First-round RT-PCR with HTBI primers amplified the TCR CDR3 region. Among clonotypes expanded in thyroid above 0.001, most were also found in blood.

This receptor was obtained from a woman aged 18 to 35 with Graves disease. The chain couples TRBV7-6 to TRBJ1-3; 8 positions match TRBD1. This material consisted of peripheral blood mononuclear cells (PBMCs), taken at new diagnosis, from a patient treated with antithyroid drugs. The CDR3 loop is CASSPTGAHASGNTIYF. Here the CDR3 DNA reads TGTGCCAGCAGCCCGACAGGGGCGCACGCCTCTGGAAACACCATATATTTT.